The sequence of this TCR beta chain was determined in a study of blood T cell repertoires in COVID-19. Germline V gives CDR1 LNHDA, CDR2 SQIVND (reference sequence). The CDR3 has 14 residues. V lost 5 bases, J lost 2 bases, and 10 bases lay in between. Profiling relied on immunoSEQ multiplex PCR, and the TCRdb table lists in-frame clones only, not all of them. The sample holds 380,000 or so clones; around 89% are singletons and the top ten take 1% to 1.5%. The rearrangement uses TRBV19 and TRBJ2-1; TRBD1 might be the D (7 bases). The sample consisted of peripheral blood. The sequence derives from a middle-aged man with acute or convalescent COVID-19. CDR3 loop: CASSVRGAYNEQFF. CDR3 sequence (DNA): TGTGCCAGTAGTGTCAGGGGGGCCTACAATGAGCAGTTCTTC.